This T cell receptor beta chain comes out of a study of T cell repertoires in ileal Crohn's disease (dated by TCRdb to between 2018 and 2020). Background on the whole study: The median duration of disease was roughly 8.2 years, and at the time of surgery 35% of patients were active smokers. The study was conducted in parallel with a multicentre cohort built to find predictors of early endoscopic recurrence after ileocolonic resection. Postoperative therapy was given to about half of the patients, with thiopurines administered to fewer than 13 patients and anti-TNF agents administered to 20 or so patients. Every patient underwent surgery because of a complication, which was stricturing disease in 61% of cases and penetrating disease in about 39%. TCR repertoire analysis was performed in some 60 Crohn's disease patients drawn from a prospective multicentre cohort. A Rutgeerts score higher than i0 was the definition used for endoscopic postoperative recurrence. A total of roughly 170 mucosal samples from approximately 57 patients were sequenced, with samples obtained at several locations on the surgical specimen and at postoperative endoscopy.

Eligible patients were adults with ileal or ileocolonic Crohn's disease who had an indication for ileocolonic resection. Whole ileal mucosal biopsies were kept frozen at -80 degrees C prior to DNA extraction. Genomic DNA was extracted from frozen whole biopsies using a TRizol-based method and was quantified with a NanoDrop 2000 spectrophotometer. A distance of 12 bases separates the germline ends of V and J, which lose 2 bases and 2 bases respectively. The CDR3 sequence holds 15 residues, the cysteine and phenylalanine included. Of all the DNA, just the CDR3 is kept, 45 bases in frame from base 1. CDR1 SGHVS and CDR2 FQNEAQ were looked up in the germline V gene. For commercial TCRB immunosequencing, about 0.45 micrograms of biopsy DNA were submitted for each sample. Adaptive Biotechnology amplified CDR3 regions from genomic DNA with a two-step multiplex PCR that controlled for amplification bias. The first PCR used primers for every V and J gene segment; the second PCR added barcodes and Illumina adapters. CDR3 libraries were sequenced on an Illumina instrument. Per the original workflow: The analysis drew on both the pipelines supplied by the vendor and custom analysis of the raw data in R/Bioconductor running R version 3.3.0. Clonality, which ranges from 0 to 1, was calculated as the inverse of the normalised Shannon entropy across all productive clones. The repertoire share taken up by the top 100 clones defined high-frequency clones, and only clones that passed a 95% confidence test were kept. The Simpson index measured repertoire diversity, and the Morisita-Horn index measured overlap between samples. TCRdb took over this immuneACCESS table, retaining in-frame rearrangements with V and J assigned. Such tables are incomplete; in checked studies, under half of the missing clones stem from an unresolved V gene, and the remainder is unexplained. V and J calls and clone size are copied from that table; D and trimming were computed from the DNA. The sample contains 4,000 to 6,000 clones, 70% to 80% of them found a single time. The top ten hold 9.5% to 15% of the sample.

Overall results and qualifications from the work: Sorted CD8 T cells carried more high-frequency clones than CD4 T cells, suggesting mucosal expansions were mainly CD8. Compared with non-smokers, patients who were active smokers at surgery showed a significantly higher proportion of clonal expansions (approximately 26% vs 20%, p=0.02). Endoscopic recurrence was linked to a higher percentage of high-frequency clones at surgery, and recurrence occurred in every patient whose clonality exceeded 26.8% (18/57). Only a subgroup of patients, of unstated size, had mucosal CD4 and CD8 T cells sorted and sequenced.

As for this clone: Its antigen remains undetermined. No much larger clone exists at a distance of one base, and base qualities are not known.

The TCR originated in an adult with Crohn's disease. Rearrangement joined TRBV7-8 to TRBJ1-1; no D gene can be assigned with confidence. The sample consisted of ileal tissue. The CDR3 corresponds to CASSLIVGRNTEAFF. DNA sequence: TGTGCCAGCAGCTTAATCGTCGGGAGAAACACTGAAGCTTTCTTT.